This section outlines one T cell receptor (beta chain) sequence together with its context. The data belong to a study of blood T cell repertoires in COVID-19. Some clones are missing from TCRdb's copy, which holds only in-frame ones; the method was immunoSEQ multiplex PCR. The repertoire holds roughly 70,000 clones, roughly 90% seen once, with approximately 1.5% in the top ten. The CDR3 consists of 16 residues. Germline V gene lookup returns CDR1 ENHRY and CDR2 SYGVKD. Trimming left V 0 bases short and J 5 bases short, with 14 bases between. Material for sequencing was peripheral blood. V and J are TRBV10-3 and TRBJ1-5, with D possibly TRBD1 on 5 matching bases. The sequence was collected from a man aged 55 to 70 with acute or convalescent COVID-19. This chain's CDR3 is CAISESNSGTHQPQHF. The CDR3 nucleotides are TGTGCCATCAGTGAGTCGAATTCAGGGACTCATCAGCCCCAGCATTTT.